These 25 T cell receptor beta chains were all obtained from the same sample, sequenced in a study of breast tumors, draining lymph nodes, adjacent tissues. Each CDR3 protein gets one entry after TCRdb re-called the multiplex PCR reads with MiXCR. The repertoire has 200,000 to 300,000 distinct CDR3 sequences, roughly 31% of them found once; the top ten carry more than 0.85%. Breast cancer patients provided tissue from their axillary draining lymph nodes. The sample was axillary lymph node tissue. Source of these receptors: a female donor with breast cancer. Some clones in this sample may be carry-over from other donors' samples.

This clonotype was counted at least ten times. The J gene is TRBJ1-5, the V gene TRBV20-1, with 7 nucleotides matching TRBD1. Per germline, CDR1 DFQATT and CDR2 SNEGSKA (reference sequence). The CDR3 consists of 15 residues. With V trimmed by 1 base and J by 3 bases, 6 bases remained unmatched. CDR3 sequence reads: CSARALTGSNQPQHF. CDR3 bases: TGCAGTGCTAGAGCTCTGACAGGGTCCAATCAGCCCCAGCATTTT.

Comments on this clonotype: Germline is not matched at one junction end, which may reflect a read error. V gene TRBV5-5 combines with J gene TRBJ2-3; 9 nucleotides align to TRBD2. The germline V gene has CDR1 SGHKS and CDR2 YYEKEE (reference sequence). The CDR3 is 15 amino acids. The CDR3 here is CASSPTGTSTDTQYF. CDR3 DNA sequence: TGTGCCAGCAGCCCGACAGGGACTAGCACCGATACGCAGTATTTT.

The chain recombines TRBV7-2 with TRBJ1-2, with a weak D call TRBD1 (5 bases). This CDR3 comprises 13 residues. V dropped 5 bases and J dropped 11 bases, with 18 bases sitting between them. Germline V lookup: CDR1 SGHTA, CDR2 FQGNSA. The CDR3 loop reads CASSVGGPEEYTF. In nucleotides, the CDR3 is TGTGCCAGCAGCGTGGGGGGACCGGAGGAGTACACCTTC.

This clonotype was detected ten times or more. The chain has TRBV9 and TRBJ1-6; 7 bases are a match to TRBD1. This CDR3 has 19 amino acids. V was clipped by 3 bases and J by 4 bases; unmatched bases: 16. Germline-derived CDR1 and CDR2 are SGDLS and YYNGEE. The chain's CDR3 is CASSAGPGQPDYYNSPLHF. The CDR3 DNA reads as TGTGCCAGCAGCGCAGGCCCGGGACAGCCAGACTATTATAATTCACCCCTCCACTTT.

V is TRBV30 and J is TRBJ1-2; D gene unclear. Trimming left V 5 bases short and J 4 bases short, with 17 bases between. CDR1 and CDR2 (germline): GTSNPN, SVGIG (reference sequence). CDR3 length: 14 residues. The CDR3 protein is CAWQLERMGYGYTF. CDR3 bases: TGTGCCTGGCAACTCGAGCGGATGGGCTATGGCTACACCTTC.

This clonotype appeared many times. The chain uses TRBV20-1 and TRBJ1-5; 9 bases line up with TRBD1. The CDR3 covers 15 residues. Germline trimming cut 2 bases from V and 6 bases from J; bases unmatched to any gene: 8. Germline lookup yields CDR1 DFQATT and CDR2 SNEGSKA (reference sequence). CDR3 in DNA: TGCAGTGCTAGATCGACAGGGGGTGGGTTTCAGCCCCAGCATTTT. Translating it yields CSARSTGGGFQPQHF.

This clonotype was recorded many times. V gene TRBV25-1 combines with J gene TRBJ2-2, with 7 bases that match TRBD1. This CDR3 region has 17 residues. Per the germline V gene, CDR1 is MGHDK and CDR2 is SYGVNS. V trimming: 5 bases; J trimming: 4 bases; junction bases outside the gene matches: 13. The CDR3 region has the DNA TGTGCCAGCAGTCGAGAGAGGGGGCGCGCGGGCACCGGGGAGCTGTTTTTT. Protein sequence: CASSRERGRAGTGELFF.

This chain uses TRBV20-1 with TRBJ1-4; perhaps TRBD1 as D (5 bases). The V gene's germline CDR1 is DFQATT and CDR2 SNEGSKA (reference sequence). This CDR3 contains 13 residues. In DNA, the CDR3 is TGCAGCGCACTGGGGGCAACTAATGAAAAACTGTTTTTT. It yields the protein CSALGATNEKLFF.

On this clonotype itself: A much larger clone differs from this one at a single base, so this may be a read error. The genes are TRBV7-3 and TRBJ2-1; 7 bases are shared with TRBD2. The CDR3 covers 15 residues. The germline V gene has CDR1 SGHTA and CDR2 FQGTGA. The CDR3 DNA reads as TGTGCCAGCAGGGGCTCGGGCGGGAGTAGGGATGAGCAGCTCTTC. Amino acids: CASRGSGGSRDEQLF.

This clonotype showed up many times. The CDR3, as DNA: TGTGCCAGCAGCCACGACAGGGGACGAGTAGGGTCACCCCTCCACTTT. It translates to CASSHDRGRVGSPLHF. The V and J genes are TRBV6-6 and TRBJ1-6, with 8 nucleotides matching TRBD1. The V segment lost 6 bases and the J segment 10 bases; nucleotides outside the gene matches: 14. This CDR3 is 16 amino acids long. Germline V gene sequence: CDR1 MNHNY, CDR2 SVGAGI (reference sequence).

The table lists this clonotype with many counts. The CDR3 nucleotides are TGTGCCAGCAGCTTTAGCGGGAGGACAGATACGCAGTATTTT. Translation gives CASSFSGRTDTQYF. The chain couples TRBV5-8 to TRBJ2-3, with 10 bases identical to TRBD2. This CDR3 is 14 amino acids long. V lost 2 bases and J lost 3; bases outside the gene matches: 0. Germline lookup yields CDR1 SGHTS and CDR2 YDEGEE.

Worth noting for this clonotype: The junction departs from germline at one end; a sequencing error may be responsible. The gene calls are TRBV7-9 and TRBJ1-2; possibly TRBD1 for D (5 bases). Germline V CDR1 and CDR2: SEHNR, FQNEAQ (reference sequence). The CDR3 is 9 amino acids. The CDR3 loop is CASSLDDSF. The CDR3 nucleotides read TGTGCCAGCAGCTTAGACGACAGCTTC.

This clonotype appeared many times. The genes are TRBV13 and TRBJ1-3, with D unclear. CDR3 length: 15 amino acids. The ends were cut back, 5 bases at V and 3 bases at J, with 14 bases in the middle. Germline lookup yields CDR1 PRHDT and CDR2 FYEKMQ (reference sequence). The CDR3 region has the DNA TGTGCCAGCAGCCAGGAGCGAGAGTTTGGAAACACCATATATTTT. This translates into CASSQEREFGNTIYF.

In this sample, this clonotype turned up once. The chain joins TRBV15 to TRBJ2-5, with 9 bases lining up with TRBD2. Germline CDR1 LNHNV, CDR2 YYDKDF (reference sequence). J gave up 1 base and V 4 bases, and 10 bases lay outside the gene matches. There are 17 residues in the CDR3. The CDR3 nucleotides read TGTGCCACCAGCATCGGTTCGGCTAGCGGGACCCAAGAGACCCAGTACTTC. Translated: CATSIGSASGTQETQYF.

The V and J genes are TRBV28 and TRBJ1-5, with 9 bases that match TRBD1. The CDR3 runs to 15 residues. The J segment lost 2 bases and the V segment lost 7 bases, leaving 6 bases of the junction unmatched. Germline values: CDR1 MDHEN, CDR2 SYDVKM. As DNA, the CDR3 is TGTGCCAGCATTAACAGGGGGCCCGGCAATCAGCCCCAGCATTTT. This codes for CASINRGPGNQPQHF.

This sequence joins TRBV2 and TRBJ2-1, with 10 bases matching TRBD2. The length of the CDR3 is 16 residues. Looked up from germline, CDR1 is SNHLY and CDR2 is FYNNEI. With V trimmed by 4 bases and J by 6 bases, 9 bases remained unmatched. CDR3 region: CASSVSPAGGGNEQFF. Here the CDR3 DNA reads TGTGCCAGCAGTGTAAGTCCAGCGGGAGGGGGCAATGAGCAGTTCTTC.

A few counts support this clonotype. The V call is TRBV28, the J call TRBJ2-1; TRBD2 matches 13 bases. The germline V gene encodes CDR1 MDHEN and CDR2 SYDVKM. The CDR3 consists of 16 residues. The ends lost 4 bases at V and 8 bases at J; junction bases unmatched: 8. The CDR3 region is CASSSPGLAGTDEQFF. CDR3 nucleotides: TGTGCCAGCAGTTCGCCGGGACTAGCGGGAACCGATGAGCAGTTCTTC.

This clonotype was seen ten or more times. The chain joins TRBV5-4 to TRBJ2-1, with 8 positions matching TRBD2. Trimming at V came to 4 bases and at J to 7 bases, leaving 13 bases not matched to a gene. Germline V gene lookup returns CDR1 SGHNT and CDR2 YYREEE (reference sequence). The CDR3 consists of 16 residues. CDR3 sequence reads: CASSPRAGGRGNEQFF. CDR3 DNA sequence: TGTGCCAGCAGCCCGCGGGCGGGAGGACGGGGGAATGAGCAGTTCTTC.

In this sample, this clonotype turned up many times. The chain uses TRBV10-2 and TRBJ1-2, with a possible D match to TRBD1 (5 bases). Germline V gene data show CDR1 as WSHSY and CDR2 as SAAADI. Trimming removed 0 bases at V and 6 bases at J, with 5 bases between. The CDR3 is made up of 12 amino acids. CDR3 coding DNA: TGCGCCAGCAGTGAGTCAGGGGATGGCTACACCTTC. Its protein is CASSESGDGYTF.

This clonotype was detected a few times. The chain has TRBV6-2 or TRBV6-3 and TRBJ2-2, with D unresolved. The CDR3 runs 13 residues. Germline CDR1 is MNHEY and CDR2 is SVGEGT. Between the trimmed V and J ends, which lost 4 bases and 5 bases, there was a span of 8 bases. This chain's CDR3 is CASSFLQTGELFF. The CDR3 DNA sequence: TGTGCCAGCAGTTTTCTCCAAACCGGGGAGCTGTTTTTT.

At least ten counts were recorded for this clonotype. One end of the junction varies from germline; a read error may be responsible. The rearrangement links TRBV3-1 to TRBJ1-5, with TRBD1 identical over 7 bases. CDR1 and CDR2 (germline): LGHDT, YNNKEL (reference sequence). CDR3 length: 13 amino acids. CDR3 sequence (DNA): TGTGCCAGTAGCCGCGACAGGGATCAGCCCCAGCATTTT. The encoded protein is CASSRDRDQPQHF.

This chain uses TRBV19 with TRBJ2-3; TRBD2 matches 13 bases. V was clipped by 3 bases and J by 2 bases; unmatched bases: 2. Germline CDR1 and CDR2: LNHDA and SQIVND (reference sequence). The CDR3 is made up of 16 amino acids. CDR3 protein: CASSMGLAGTTDTQYF. CDR3 nucleotide sequence: TGTGCCAGTAGTATGGGACTAGCGGGAACCACAGATACGCAGTATTTT.

This clonotype has just one count. This chain joins TRBV5-4 and TRBJ2-7; a possible D gene is TRBD1 (5 bases). V gave up 0 bases and J gave up 9 bases, with 7 bases separating them. CDR3 size: 11 residues. Germline CDR1 and CDR2: SGHNT and YYREEE (reference sequence). Here the CDR3 reads CASSLGGAQYF. The CDR3, as DNA: TGTGCCAGCAGCTTGGGGGGCGCGCAGTACTTC.

The sample holds many counts of this clonotype. This sequence joins TRBV7-2 and TRBJ2-3, with TRBD2 matching 14 bases. V shed 7 bases, J shed 8 bases, and the junction held 17 bases outside the gene matches. CDR3 length: 18 residues. Germline V CDR1 and CDR2: SGHTA, FQGNSA. DNA of the CDR3: TGTGCCAGCAACTTGTATCCGGGACTAGCGGGAGCCGTAACTACGCAGTATTTT. Its protein is CASNLYPGLAGAVTTQYF.

This clonotype has ten or more counts. The chain combines TRBV20-1 with TRBJ2-2; 8 bases are shared with TRBD1. Looked up from germline, CDR1 is DFQATT and CDR2 is SNEGSKA (reference sequence). V gave up 2 bases and J gave up 1 base; unmatched junction bases: 6. This CDR3 region has 16 residues. The CDR3 reads CSARLPGQVNTGELFF. The CDR3 DNA reads TGCAGTGCTAGACTACCGGGACAGGTGAACACCGGGGAGCTGTTTTTT.